The 13 T cell receptor beta chains in this list originate from one sample, sequenced in a study of cytomegalovirus exposure and HLA in healthy donors. The PCR ran on 60 Vbeta and 13 Jbeta primers. TCRdb keeps only in-frame clones here, not all; method: immunoSEQ multiplex PCR. This sample has under 200,000 clones, with around 77% found just once. The sample consisted of PBMCs. These receptors came from a man aged 55-75 years in good health and CMV-seronegative.

The DNA of the CDR3 is TGTGCCATCAGTGACCCGACCGAAGGGGCTGAAGCTTTCTTT. Translation gives CAISDPTEGAEAFF. The chain recombines TRBV10-3 with TRBJ1-1; D possibly corresponds to TRBD1 (5 bases). The CDR3 consists of 14 residues. The V end lost 3 bases, the J end lost 6 bases, and 14 bases lay between the germline ends. Germline values: CDR1 ENHRY, CDR2 SYGVKD.

The V and J genes are TRBV7-9 and TRBJ2-5, with TRBD2 as a possible D gene (5 bases). The CDR3 extends over 16 amino acids. Germline V lookup: CDR1 SEHNR, CDR2 FQNEAQ (reference sequence). Trimming took off 2 bases at V and 1 base at J, with 14 bases between the two ends. In DNA, the CDR3 is TGTGCCAGCAGCTTATTAGTCGGGGAGATCCAAGAGACCCAGTACTTC. Its protein is CASSLLVGEIQETQYF.

The rearrangement joins TRBV10-2 to TRBJ2-2; D is possibly TRBD1 (5 bases). The CDR3 runs 14 residues. Per the germline V gene, CDR1 is WSHSY and CDR2 is SAAADI. V was trimmed by 6 bases and J by 4 bases, leaving 12 bases between them. CDR3: CASRTARVTGELFF. CDR3 DNA sequence: TGCGCCAGCAGGACTGCCAGGGTCACCGGGGAGCTGTTTTTT.

To note about this clone: Compared with germline, one end of the junction differs, possibly owing to a read error. The rearrangement uses TRBV4-2 and TRBJ1-2; D unclear. The CDR3 length is 17 residues. The V gene's germline CDR1 is LGHNA and CDR2 YNFKEQ. In DNA form, the CDR3 reads TGTGCCAGCAGCCCCCATCAATGGGCTCAGTTCCCCTATGGCTACCCCTTC. Translated, it gives CASSPHQWAQFPYGYPF.

The V and J genes are TRBV6-5 and TRBJ1-5, with no clear D. Germline CDR1 is MNHEY and CDR2 is SVGAGI. The CDR3 sequence is 15 residues long. V gave up 0 bases and J gave up 0 bases, with 6 bases separating them. The CDR3 DNA reads TGTGCCAGCAGTTACTCCCGTTATAGCAATCAGCCCCAGCATTTT. Translated: CASSYSRYSNQPQHF.

The CDR3 protein is CASSPIPSTDTQYF. The CDR3 DNA reads as TGTGCCAGCTCACCAATTCCAAGCACAGATACGCAGTATTTT. The gene calls are TRBV18 and TRBJ2-3; D gene uncertain. V dropped 2 bases and J dropped 0 bases, with 6 bases sitting between them. The germline CDR1 and CDR2 sequences are KGHSH and LQKENI. This CDR3 has 14 amino acids.

CDR3 bases: TGTGCCAGCACTCTGGACAGGCGGTTTCAGGGCAATCAGCCCCAGCATTTT. Its protein is CASTLDRRFQGNQPQHF. V gene TRBV2 combines with J gene TRBJ1-5; 7 bases fit TRBD1. From germline, CDR1 is SNHLY and CDR2 FYNNEI. CDR3 length: 17 amino acids. The J segment lost 2 bases and the V segment lost 7 bases, leaving 14 bases of the junction unmatched.

The chain carries TRBV29-1 and TRBJ2-7, with TRBD1 matching 11 bases. In germline, CDR1 is SQVTM, CDR2 ANQGSEA. J lost 8 bases, V lost 8 bases, and 11 bases had no gene match. The CDR3 runs to 13 residues. The CDR3 here is CSSTSGTGGKQYF. As DNA, the CDR3 is TGCAGCTCCACCTCCGGGACAGGGGGAAAGCAGTACTTC.

This chain uses TRBV7-6 with TRBJ2-7; maybe TRBD1 (5 bases). The CDR3 has 15 amino acids. V was pared by 0 bases and J by 5 bases, with 14 bases between. Per the germline V gene, CDR1 is SGHVS and CDR2 is FNYEAQ. CDR3 DNA sequence: TGTGCCAGCAGCTTAGCAGGCCAGGGTCCGAACGAGCAGTACTTC. Protein: CASSLAGQGPNEQYF.

The V gene is TRBV9, the J gene TRBJ2-7; D possibly corresponds to TRBD1 (5 bases). V lost 3 bases, J lost 4 bases, and 5 bases lay in between. Germline V gene lookup returns CDR1 SGDLS and CDR2 YYNGEE. This CDR3 spans 11 amino acids. CDR3 DNA: TGTGCCAGCAGCGAGGGGTACGAGCAGTACTTC. It is translated as CASSEGYEQYF. The complete variable domain, with remaining parts taken from reference TRBV9 and TRBJ2-7, reads DSGVTQTPKHLITATGQRVTLRCSPRSGDLSVYWYQQSLDQGLQFLIQYYNGEERAKGNILERFSAQQFPDLHSELNLSSLELGDSALYFCASSEGYEQYFGPGTRLTVT.

The rearrangement uses TRBV19 and TRBJ1-2, with 9 bases aligning to TRBD1. V dropped 6 bases and J dropped 2; count of bases not matched to a gene: 7. Germline loops: CDR1 LNHDA, CDR2 SQIVND (reference sequence). The length of the CDR3 is 15 residues. CDR3 residues: CASRDRGEPNYGYTF. DNA of the CDR3: TGTGCCAGTAGGGACAGGGGTGAACCAAACTATGGCTACACCTTC.

This clone was counted once. The chain couples TRBV10-2 to TRBJ2-3; 7 positions match TRBD2. Germline V gives CDR1 WSHSY, CDR2 SAAADI. With V trimmed by 4 bases and J by 2 bases, 9 bases remained unmatched. The CDR3 extends over 16 amino acids. CDR3 sequence: CASSAKLALNTDTQYF. The CDR3 region has the DNA TGCGCCAGCAGTGCCAAACTAGCGTTAAACACAGATACGCAGTATTTT.

In the case of this clone: A read error may account for a junction end that differs from germline. The chain recombines TRBV7-9 with TRBJ2-1; D is possibly TRBD1 (7 bases). This CDR3 spans 12 amino acids. Germline V gives CDR1 SEHNR, CDR2 FQNEAQ (reference sequence). The CDR3 reads CSSSQGGFEQFF. In nucleotides, the CDR3 is TGTTCCAGCTCCCAGGGGGGATTTGAGCAGTTCTTC.